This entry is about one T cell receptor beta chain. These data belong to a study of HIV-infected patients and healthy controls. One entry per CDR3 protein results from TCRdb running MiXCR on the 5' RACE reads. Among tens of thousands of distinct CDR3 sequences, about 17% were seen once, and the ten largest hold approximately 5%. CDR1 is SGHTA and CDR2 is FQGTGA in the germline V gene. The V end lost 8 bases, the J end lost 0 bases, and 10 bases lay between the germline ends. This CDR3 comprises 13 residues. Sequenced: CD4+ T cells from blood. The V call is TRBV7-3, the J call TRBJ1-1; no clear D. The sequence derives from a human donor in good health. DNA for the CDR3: TGTGCCAGCGGCAGGACGGTGAACACTGAAGCTTTCTTT. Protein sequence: CASGRTVNTEAFF.